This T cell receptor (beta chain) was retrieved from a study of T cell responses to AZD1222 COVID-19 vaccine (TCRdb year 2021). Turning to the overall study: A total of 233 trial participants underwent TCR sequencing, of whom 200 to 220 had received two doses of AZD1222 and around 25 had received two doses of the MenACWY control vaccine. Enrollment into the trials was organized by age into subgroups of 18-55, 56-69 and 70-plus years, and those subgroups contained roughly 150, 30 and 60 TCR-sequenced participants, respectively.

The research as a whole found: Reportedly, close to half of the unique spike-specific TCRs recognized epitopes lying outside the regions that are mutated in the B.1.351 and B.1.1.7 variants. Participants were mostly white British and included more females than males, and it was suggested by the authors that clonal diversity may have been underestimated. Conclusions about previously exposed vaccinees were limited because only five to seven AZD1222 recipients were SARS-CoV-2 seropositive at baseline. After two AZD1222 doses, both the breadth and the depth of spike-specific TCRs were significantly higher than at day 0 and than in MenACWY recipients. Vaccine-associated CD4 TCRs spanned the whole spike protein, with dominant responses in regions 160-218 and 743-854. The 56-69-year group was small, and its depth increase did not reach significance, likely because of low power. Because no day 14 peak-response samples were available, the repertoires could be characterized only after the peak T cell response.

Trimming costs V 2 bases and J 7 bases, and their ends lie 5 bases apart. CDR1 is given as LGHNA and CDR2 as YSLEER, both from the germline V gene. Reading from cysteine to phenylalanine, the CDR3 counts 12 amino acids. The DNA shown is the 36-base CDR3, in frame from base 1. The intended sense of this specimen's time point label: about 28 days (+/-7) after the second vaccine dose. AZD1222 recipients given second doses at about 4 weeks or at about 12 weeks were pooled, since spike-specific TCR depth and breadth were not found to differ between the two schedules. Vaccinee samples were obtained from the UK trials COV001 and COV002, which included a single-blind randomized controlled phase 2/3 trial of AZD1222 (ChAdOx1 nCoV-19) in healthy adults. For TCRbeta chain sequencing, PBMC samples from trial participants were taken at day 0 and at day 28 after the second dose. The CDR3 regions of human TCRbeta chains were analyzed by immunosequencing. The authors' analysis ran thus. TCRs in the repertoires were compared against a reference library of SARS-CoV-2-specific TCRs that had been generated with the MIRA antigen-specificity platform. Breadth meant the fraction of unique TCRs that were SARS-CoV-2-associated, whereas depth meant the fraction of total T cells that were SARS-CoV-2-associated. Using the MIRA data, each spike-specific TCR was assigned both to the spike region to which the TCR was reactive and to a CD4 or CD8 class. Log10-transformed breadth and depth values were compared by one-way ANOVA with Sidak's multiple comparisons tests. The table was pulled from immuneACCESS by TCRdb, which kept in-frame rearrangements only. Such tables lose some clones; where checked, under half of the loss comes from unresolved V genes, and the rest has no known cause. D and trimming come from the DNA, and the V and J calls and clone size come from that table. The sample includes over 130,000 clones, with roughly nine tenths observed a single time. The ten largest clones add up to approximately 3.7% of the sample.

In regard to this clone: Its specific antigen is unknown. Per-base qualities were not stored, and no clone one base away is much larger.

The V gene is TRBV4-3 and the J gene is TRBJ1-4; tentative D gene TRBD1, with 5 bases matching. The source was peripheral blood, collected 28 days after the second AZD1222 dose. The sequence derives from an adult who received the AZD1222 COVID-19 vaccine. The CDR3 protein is CASSQQGEKLFF. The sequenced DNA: TGCGCCAGCAGCCAACAGGGTGAAAAACTGTTTTTT.